The entry below gives a single T cell receptor beta chain sequence along with its context. This CDR3 is built from 15 residues. The V gene end was trimmed by 4 bases and the J gene end by 6 bases; junction bases not matched to a gene: 8. Germline CDR1 is SEHNR and CDR2 is FQNEAQ (reference sequence). This sample is drawn from a study of control samples from healthy donors and cancer patients. Method: immunoSEQ multiplex PCR; TCRdb's copy keeps in-frame clones and lacks some. The sample consists of some 120,000 clones, more than 85% of them appearing once. The sequenced sample was PBMCs. This TCR was recovered from a man aged 45-60 years with head and neck cancer. V usage is TRBV7-9 and J usage is TRBJ2-1; 8 positions match TRBD1. The CDR3 nucleotides are TGTGCCAGCAGCTCCTGGGACAGGTTTAGCAATGAGCAGTTCTTC. Its protein is CASSSWDRFSNEQFF.